This is a list of T cell receptor beta chains from one sample in a study of blood T cell repertoires in COVID-19. The table came from immunoSEQ multiplex PCR; TCRdb's copy has only in-frame clones and leaves some out. This table has tens of thousands of clones, about nine tenths appearing once. Sequenced material: peripheral blood. All receptors come from a human donor with active COVID-19. The donor label of this sample is uncertain. CDR3s include the opening cysteine and the closing phenylalanine or tryptophan. D genes are given only for firm matches. Not every row has a clone size; where given, it reads once, few, many or a size class.

-,TRBV27,TRBJ1-2,-,TGTGCCAGCAGTTTATCCCGGGCACAGGGAGGGGTTAACGATGGCTACACCTTC,CASSLSRAQGGVNDGYTF
-,TRBV19,TRBJ2-1,-,TGTGCCAGTAGTATTATCCTAGACTCCTACAATGAGCAGTTCTTC,CASSIILDSYNEQFF
-,TRBV9,TRBJ2-7,TRBD2,TGTGCCAGCAGCGCGGGGACTAGCGGAGCTTACGAGCAGTACTTC,CASSAGTSGAYEQYF
-,TRBV21-1,TRBJ2-5,-,TGTGCCAGCAGCAAAGCGCAATTAGACAGGCCCCCCCAGCAAGAGACCCAGTACTTC,CASSKAQLDRPPQQETQYF
-,TRBV5-1,TRBJ1-1,-,TGCGCCAGCTCGGACTCGATCAAAGAAGCTTTCTTT,CASSDSIKEAFF
-,TRBV7-9,TRBJ1-6,TRBD1,TGTGCCAGCAGCCTGGGGGACAGCAATAATTCACCCCTCCACTTT,CASSLGDSNNSPLHF
-,TRBV27,TRBJ1-2,-,TGTGCCAGCAGTGCTGGGGGGGATGGCTACACCTTC,CASSAGGDGYTF
-,TRBV4-3,TRBJ2-7,-,TGCGCCAGCAGCCAAGACGGACAATCCTACGAGCAGTACTTC,CASSQDGQSYEQYF
-,TRBV5-1,TRBJ2-3,-,TGCGCCAGCAGCTTGGACAGGGGCACAGATACGCAGTATTTT,CASSLDRGTDTQYF
-,TRBV6-4,TRBJ1-1,-,TGTGCCAGCAGACCGGACAGCCAGCAGTATGAAGCTTTCTTT,CASRPDSQQYEAFF
-,TRBV9,TRBJ2-1,TRBD2,TGTGCCAGCAGCCCCGGACTAGCGGTTTACAATGAGCAGTTCTTC,CASSPGLAVYNEQFF
-,TRBV12-3/TRBV12-4,TRBJ2-2,-,TGTGCCAGCAGCCCACTGAACACCGGGGAGCTGTTTTTT,CASSPLNTGELFF
-,TRBV27,TRBJ2-1,-,TGTGCCAGCAGCATCGAGGGCCCGTCCTACAATGAGCAGTTCTTC,CASSIEGPSYNEQFF
once,TRBV18,TRBJ2-1,TRBD2,TGTGCCAGCTCACGACTGACTAGCGGGGGGTACAATGAGCAGTTCTTC,CASSRLTSGGYNEQFF
-,TRBV5-6,TRBJ1-2,-,TGTGCCAGCAGGGTTGTGGGCCCCTATGGCTACACCTTC,CASRVVGPYGYTF
-,TRBV6-5,TRBJ2-2,TRBD1,TGTGCCAGCAGTCCGACAGGGGTCGGCGGGGAGCTGTTTTTT,CASSPTGVGGELFF
-,TRBV11-2,TRBJ1-1,-,TGTGCCAGCAGCTTAGGAGGCGCGGAGAAGACTGAAGCTTTCTTT,CASSLGGAEKTEAFF
-,TRBV30,TRBJ2-5,-,TGTGCCTGGAGTGTAGGTCAGGGCCCACAAGAGACCCAGTACTTC,CAWSVGQGPQETQYF
-,TRBV9,TRBJ2-5,TRBD1,TGTGCCAGCAGCGTGTTTCCAGGGGGCGGGGAGACCCAGTACTTC,CASSVFPGGGETQYF
-,TRBV6-5,TRBJ2-2,TRBD1,TGTGCCAGCACCTTTTTGCAGGGGGCCGGGGAGCTGTTTTTT,CASTFLQGAGELFF
once,TRBV18,TRBJ2-2,-,TGTGCCAGCTCCCTCAGCCGGGTGGAGAACACCGGGGAGCTGTTTTTT,CASSLSRVENTGELFF
-,TRBV11-2,TRBJ1-1,-,TGTGCCAGCAGCTGGGTGGGGCGGATGAACACTGAAGCTTTCTTT,CASSWVGRMNTEAFF
-,TRBV28,TRBJ1-2,-,TGTGCCAGCAGTTCAGTGAGCAGGGCGGCCTATGGCTACACCTTC,CASSSVSRAAYGYTF
-,TRBV5-5,TRBJ1-5,-,TGTGCCAGCAGCTACCCTCCCCGCGCCTCGAATCAGCCCCAGCATTTT,CASSYPPRASNQPQHF
-,TRBV28,TRBJ2-4,-,TGTGCCAGCAGATCGAGGACTTTAGCCAAAAACATTCAGTACTTC,CASRSRTLAKNIQYF
-,TRBV27,TRBJ2-7,TRBD2,TGTGCCAGCAGTTTATCGGGGCTAGCGGGAGGCGAGCAGTACTTC,CASSLSGLAGGEQYF
-,TRBV11-2,TRBJ2-1,TRBD2,TGTGCCAGCAGCAATCGACGGACTAGCGGGACCTCCTCCTACAATGAGCAGTTCTTC,CASSNRRTSGTSSYNEQFF
-,TRBV15,TRBJ1-2,-,TGTGCCACCAGCAGAGTAATTGGACAGTACTATGGCTACACCTTC,CATSRVIGQYYGYTF
-,TRBV24-1,TRBJ2-1,TRBD1,TGTGCCACCAGTGACCAGGGGGCCGCCTACAATGAGCAGTTCTTC,CATSDQGAAYNEQFF
once,TRBV28,TRBJ2-7,TRBD2,TGTGCCAGCAGTGGGACTAGCTTAAGCTCCTACGAGCAGTACTTC,CASSGTSLSSYEQYF
-,TRBV18,TRBJ2-3,TRBD1,TGTGCCAGCTCACCACGGGACAGGGTGACAGATACGCAGTATTTT,CASSPRDRVTDTQYF
-,TRBV6-4,TRBJ1-4,-,TGTGCCAGCAGTCGCTACAGGTCTGCCCCAACTAATGAAAAACTGTTTTTT,CASSRYRSAPTNEKLFF
-,TRBV7-2,TRBJ1-5,TRBD1,TGTGCCAGCAGCTTAGTAGGGACAGGATGGGGCAATCAGCCCCAGCATTTT,CASSLVGTGWGNQPQHF
-,TRBV21-1,TRBJ1-6,-,TGTGCCATCCTTCCTAATTCACCCCTCCACTTT,CAILPNSPLHF
-,TRBV20-1,TRBJ2-7,TRBD2,TGCAGTGCTAGTGGGGTAGCGGGGGGGCACCGGATCCTCTACGAGCAGTACTTC,CSASGVAGGHRILYEQYF